These 17 T cell receptor beta chains came from one sample sequenced in a study of cytomegalovirus exposure and HLA in healthy donors. PCR amplification relied on 60 Vbeta primers (plus 13 Jbeta primers). This table comes from immunoSEQ multiplex PCR, and its TCRdb copy is limited to in-frame clones, with some not included. Counted here are 150,000 to 200,000 clones, under 75% occurring once; the ten biggest clones make up around 6.8%. Sequencing used PBMCs. The receptors stem from a man in his forties or fifties in good health and CMV-seropositive.

The chain employs TRBV25-1 and TRBJ1-6, with no clear D. Germline CDR1 reads MGHDK; CDR2 reads SYGVNS. The CDR3 extends over 13 amino acids. V lost 1 base to trimming and J lost 7 bases, with 5 bases between them. The CDR3 bases are TGTGCCAGCAGTGAATTGAGGAATTCACCCCTCCACTTT. Translated: CASSELRNSPLHF. The complete variable domain, with remaining parts taken from reference TRBV25-1 and TRBJ1-6, reads EADIYQTPRYLVIGTGKKITLECSQTMGHDKMYWYQQDPGMELHLIHYSYGVNSTEKGDLSSESTVSRIRTEHFPLTLESARPSHTSQYLCASSELRNSPLHFGNGTRLTVT.

This rearrangement joins TRBV2 to TRBJ2-2; maybe TRBD2 (6 bases). CDR3 length: 15 residues. CDR1 SNHLY and CDR2 FYNNEI come from the germline V gene. Trimming removed 4 bases from V and 4 bases from J, with 13 bases in between. The CDR3 nucleotides are TGTGCCAGCAGTGGGGGCGGGATCGGCACCGGGGAGCTGTTTTTT. Translation: CASSGGGIGTGELFF.

The chain combines TRBV11-2 with TRBJ2-5; D call uncertain. The J call is doubtful: the DNA matches TRBJ2-7 better. Germline values: CDR1 SGHAT, CDR2 FQNNGV. CDR3 length: 14 residues. The CDR3 sequence is CASSLDPGPYEQYF. In DNA, the CDR3 is TGTGCCAGCAGCTTAGATCCAGGCCCCTACGAGCAGTACTTC.

The V call is TRBV29-1, the J call TRBJ1-2; 10 bases align to TRBD1. CDR3 length equals 13 residues. CDR1 and CDR2 (germline): SQVTM, ANQGSEA. V lost 4 bases to trimming and J lost 2 bases; unmatched junction nucleotides: 1. The DNA for the CDR3 is TGCAGCGTTGTGGGACAGGGGAACTATGGCTACACCTTC. It specifies CSVVGQGNYGYTF. Filled out from reference TRBV29-1 and TRBJ1-2, the complete variable domain reads SAVISQKPSRDICQRGTSLTIQCQVDSQVTMMFWYRQQPGQSLTLIATANQGSEATYESGFVIDKFPISRPNLTFSTLTVSNMSPEDSSIYLCSVVGQGNYGYTFGSGTRLTVV.

In this sample, this clone turned up a few times. V is TRBV19 and J is TRBJ2-2; weak D call: TRBD2 (6 bases). CDR3 length equals 15 residues. V lost 6 bases and J lost 4, with 15 bases in between. CDR1 is LNHDA, CDR2 SQIVND, per germline (reference sequence). CDR3 in DNA: TGTGCCAGTAGCCCCGGGGGACTCACCACCGGGGAGCTGTTTTTT. It is translated as CASSPGGLTTGELFF.

The chain is built from TRBV2 and TRBJ2-3, with TRBD2 identical over 8 bases. With V trimmed by 1 base and J by 2 bases, 11 bases remained unmatched. In germline, CDR1 is SNHLY, CDR2 FYNNEI. This CDR3 spans 18 amino acids. CDR3 sequence: CASSEEGGGISITDTQYF. CDR3 bases: TGTGCCAGCAGTGAAGAAGGCGGGGGGATCTCCATCACAGATACGCAGTATTTT.

This chain links TRBV5-1 with TRBJ1-3; 9 bases match TRBD1. The CDR3 loop spans 14 amino acids. V was pared by 4 bases and J by 2 bases, with 1 base of the junction left unmatched. Germline V gene data show CDR1 as SGHRS and CDR2 as YFSETQ. In nucleotides, the CDR3 is TGCGCCAGCAGCGGGGACAGGGCTGGAAACACCATATATTTT. Its protein is CASSGDRAGNTIYF. Combining the CDR3 with reference TRBV5-1 and TRBJ1-3 gives the whole variable domain KAGVTQTPRYLIKTRGQQVTLSCSPISGHRSVSWYQQTPGQGLQFLFEYFSETQRNKGNFPGRFSGRQFSNSRSEMNVSTLELGDSALYLCASSGDRAGNTIYFGEGSWLTVV.

The J gene is TRBJ1-6, the V gene TRBV4-2, with 7 bases lining up with TRBD1. Germline-derived CDR1 and CDR2 are LGHNA and YNFKEQ. The CDR3 has 15 residues. The V gene end was trimmed by 0 bases and the J gene end by 11 bases; junction bases not matched to a gene: 7. The CDR3 sequence: CASSQDTGTVAPLHF. The CDR3 nucleotides read TGTGCCAGCAGCCAAGATACCGGGACAGTGGCACCCCTCCACTTT.

The chain couples TRBV9 to TRBJ1-6; D call uncertain. CDR3 length: 14 amino acids. Trimming pared 0 bases from V and 7 bases from J, leaving 8 bases between. Germline CDR1 and CDR2: SGDLS and YYNGEE. The CDR3 DNA reads as TGTGCCAGCAGCGTAGAGCCTTCCAATTCACCCCTCCACTTT. Amino acid sequence: CASSVEPSNSPLHF. Based on the CDR3 plus reference TRBV9 and TRBJ1-6, the full variable domain is DSGVTQTPKHLITATGQRVTLRCSPRSGDLSVYWYQQSLDQGLQFLIQYYNGEERAKGNILERFSAQQFPDLHSELNLSSLELGDSALYFCASSVEPSNSPLHFGNGTRLTVT.

The chain uses TRBV6-5 and TRBJ1-5; no reliable D call. Germline loops: CDR1 MNHEY, CDR2 SVGAGI. V lost 2 bases to trimming and J lost 1 base, with 12 bases between them. The CDR3 totals 16 residues. This chain's CDR3 is CASSYEDPGSNQPQHF. CDR3 DNA: TGTGCCAGCAGTTACGAAGACCCCGGGAGCAATCAGCCCCAGCATTTT.

The CDR3 nucleotides read TGTGCCAGCAGACCGGGACTAGCGGGGAACACAGATACGCAGTATTTT. Translating it yields CASRPGLAGNTDTQYF. V and J are TRBV6-6 and TRBJ2-3, with 13 nucleotides matching TRBD2. The germline CDR1 and CDR2 sequences are MNHNY and SVGAGI (reference sequence). The V and J ends lost 6 bases and 2 bases, in that order; junction bases with no gene match: 5. The CDR3 spans 16 residues.

This chain connects TRBV5-5 to TRBJ1-2; D gene uncertain. V dropped 2 bases and J dropped 4 bases, with 12 bases sitting between them. The CDR3 is 14 amino acids. Germline values: CDR1 SGHKS, CDR2 YYEKEE (reference sequence). The CDR3 loop reads CASSFRGGGYGYTF. In DNA form, the CDR3 reads TGTGCCAGCAGCTTTCGGGGAGGAGGCTATGGCTACACCTTC.

The rearrangement links TRBV19 to TRBJ2-1, with D tentatively TRBD1 (6 bases). CDR1 is LNHDA, CDR2 SQIVND, per germline (reference sequence). The CDR3 runs 15 residues. Trimming took off 1 base at V and 4 bases at J, with 11 bases between the two ends. CDR3 protein: CASSIGQARYNEQFF. For the CDR3, the DNA is TGTGCCAGTAGTATAGGACAGGCCAGGTACAATGAGCAGTTCTTC. Looking up the rest from reference TRBV19 and TRBJ2-1 gives the full variable domain: DGGITQSPKYLFRKEGQNVTLSCEQNLNHDAMYWYRQDPGQGLRLIYYSQIVNDFQKGDIAEGYSVSREKKESFPLTVTSAQKNPTAFYLCASSIGQARYNEQFFGPGTRLTVL.

The rearrangement links TRBV5-1 to TRBJ2-5, with a possible D match to TRBD2 (6 bases). The germline V gene encodes CDR1 SGHRS and CDR2 YFSETQ. V was trimmed by 0 bases and J by 2 bases, leaving 11 bases between them. This CDR3 has 15 residues. As DNA, the CDR3 is TGCGCCAGCAGCTTGGCCTGGGACTCTCAAGAGACCCAGTACTTC. This translates into CASSLAWDSQETQYF. The entire variable domain, with the rest obtained from reference TRBV5-1 and TRBJ2-5, is as follows: KAGVTQTPRYLIKTRGQQVTLSCSPISGHRSVSWYQQTPGQGLQFLFEYFSETQRNKGNFPGRFSGRQFSNSRSEMNVSTLELGDSALYLCASSLAWDSQETQYFGPGTRLLVL.

V usage is TRBV2 and J usage is TRBJ1-1, with 7 bases identical to TRBD1. CDR1 and CDR2 from the germline V gene are SNHLY and FYNNEI. The trim removed 3 bases at V and 5 bases at J, leaving 6 bases unmatched. The CDR3 is made up of 14 amino acids. The CDR3 loop is CASSDATGRTEAFF. The CDR3 coding sequence is TGTGCCAGCAGTGACGCGACAGGGCGAACTGAAGCTTTCTTT.

The chain carries TRBV6-1 and TRBJ2-1, with 9 bases matching TRBD1. Unmatched junction bases numbered 5, after V lost 4 bases and J lost 4 bases. CDR3 size: 15 residues. The germline gives CDR1 MNHNS, CDR2 SASEGT. In nucleotides, the CDR3 is TGTGCCAGCAGTGTGGACAGGGGATCATACAATGAGCAGTTCTTC. Translation gives CASSVDRGSYNEQFF.

Concerning this clone: At one of its ends the junction is not consistent with the germline gene, which may arise from a read error. This chain connects TRBV6-1 to TRBJ2-7; 9 positions match TRBD1. The CDR3 covers 13 residues. The germline V gene encodes CDR1 MNHNS and CDR2 SASEGT. CDR3 protein: CASSQTGGYGQYF. The CDR3 DNA sequence: TGTGCCAGCAGCCAGACAGGGGGGTACGGGCAGTACTTC.